This is a list of T cell receptor beta chains from one sample in a study of untreated major depressive disorder. The repertoire was sequenced with immunoSEQ multiplex PCR; TCRdb's copy has only in-frame clones and lacks some. The repertoire consists of under 20,000 clones, with approximately 92% occurring once and the leading ten covering roughly 0.6%. The specimen was CD4+ T cells from PBMCs. The receptors were gathered from a woman aged 40 to 55 with major depressive disorder. Both conserved end residues are part of each CDR3. D genes are given only for firm matches. Only part of the rows carry a size: once, few, many, or a class if the clone is expanded.

v_gene,d_gene,len,abundance,j_gene,CDR3aa,CDR3nt
TRBV6-4,TRBD1,15,-,TRBJ1-2,CASSPLDRGLTGYTF,TGTGCCAGCAGCCCACTCGACAGGGGACTAACCGGCTACACCTTC
TRBV20-1,-,11,-,TRBJ1-2,CSAGDLYGYTF,TGCAGTGCTGGGGACCTCTATGGCTACACCTTC
TRBV7-3,-,15,-,TRBJ2-1,CASSLTVGSYNEQFF,TGTGCCAGCAGCTTAACAGTGGGCTCCTACAATGAGCAGTTCTTC
TRBV5-6,TRBD2,16,-,TRBJ2-7,CASSSLTLAGVAEQYF,TGTGCCAGCAGCTCCCTCACACTAGCGGGGGTTGCGGAGCAGTACTTC
TRBV18,TRBD1,14,-,TRBJ2-5,CASSPTATGVAQYF,TGTGCCAGCTCACCGACTGCCACAGGGGTGGCCCAGTACTTC
TRBV6-1,-,14,-,TRBJ1-4,CASSVIQGREKLFF,TGTGCCAGCAGTGTCATTCAGGGCCGGGAAAAACTGTTTTTT
TRBV10-3,TRBD2,16,-,TRBJ2-3,CAISAGTSGPPDTQYF,TGTGCCATCAGTGCCGGGACTAGCGGTCCCCCAGATACGCAGTATTTT
TRBV5-1,TRBD1,14,-,TRBJ2-3,CASGLDREVDTQYF,TGCGCCAGCGGACTGGACAGGGAAGTAGATACGCAGTATTTT
TRBV6-1,-,15,-,TRBJ1-2,CASSEAVGLRDGYTF,TGTGCCAGCAGTGAAGCGGTCGGTCTCAGGGATGGCTACACCTTC
TRBV2,-,13,-,TRBJ1-1,CATLLGQNTEAFF,TGTGCCACCCTGCTTGGCCAGAACACTGAAGCTTTCTTT
TRBV5-7,-,16,-,TRBJ1-1,CASSSFGPWGGTEAFF,TGTGCCAGCAGTTCCTTCGGTCCGTGGGGGGGCACTGAAGCTTTCTTT
TRBV5-1,TRBD2,16,-,TRBJ2-1,CASSLTSGRTYNEQFF,TGCGCCAGCAGCTTAACTAGCGGGAGGACCTACAATGAGCAGTTCTTC
TRBV30,TRBD1,14,-,TRBJ1-3,CAWSQTTRGRALYF,TGTGCCTGGAGTCAGACCACCAGGGGGCGCGCATTATATTTT
TRBV6-1,TRBD1,15,-,TRBJ1-6,CASSETGGSNSPLHF,TGTGCCAGCAGTGAGACAGGGGGATCTAATTCACCCCTCCACTTT
TRBV21-1,-,13,-,TRBJ2-7,CASSKNGSGEQYF,TGTGCCAGCAGCAAAAATGGGTCGGGCGAGCAGTACTTC
TRBV6-1,-,14,-,TRBJ1-1,CATRYQGANTEAFF,TGTGCCACCAGATATCAGGGAGCAAACACTGAAGCTTTCTTT
TRBV4-2,-,13,once,TRBJ1-2,CASSQDKEGGYTF,TGTGCCAGCAGCCAAGATAAGGAGGGCGGCTACACCTTC
TRBV5-1,-,13,-,TRBJ2-2,CASSLQITGELFF,TGCGCCAGCAGCTTACAGATCACCGGGGAGCTGTTTTTT
TRBV7-7,-,15,few,TRBJ2-3,CASSFGDGVRYTQYF,TGTGCTAGCAGCTTTGGTGACGGGGTTCGCTATACGCAGTATTTT
TRBV18,TRBD2,15,-,TRBJ2-3,CASSPGTSGGDTQYF,TGTGCCAGCTCCCCCGGGACTAGCGGTGGAGATACGCAGTATTTT
TRBV29-1,-,11,-,TRBJ2-7,CSVELTYEQYF,TGCAGCGTTGAGTTGACCTACGAGCAGTACTTC
TRBV6-1,-,14,-,TRBJ1-5,CASNRQTSNQPQHF,TGTGCCAGCAACCGACAGACTAGCAATCAGCCCCAGCATTTT
TRBV7-2,-,13,-,TRBJ2-5,CASSLQPVETQYF,TGTGCCAGCAGCTTACAGCCTGTCGAGACCCAGTACTTC
TRBV5-4,TRBD1,16,-,TRBJ2-3,CASSEPDRGTADTQYF,TGTGCCAGCAGCGAACCCGACAGGGGGACTGCAGATACGCAGTATTTT
TRBV5-1,-,16,-,TRBJ2-5,CASSLGGRRPQETQYF,TGCGCCAGCAGCTTGGGGGGGCGACGTCCGCAAGAGACCCAGTACTTC
TRBV9,-,17,-,TRBJ2-3,CASSESLSGASTDTQYF,TGTGCCAGCAGCGAGTCCCTTAGCGGTGCTAGCACAGATACGCAGTATTTT
TRBV5-6,TRBD1,13,once,TRBJ2-7,CASSLGQGDEQYF,TGTGCCAGCAGCTTGGGACAGGGGGACGAGCAGTACTTC
TRBV5-8,-,14,-,TRBJ1-2,CASSPSPDRLIYTF,TGTGCCAGCAGCCCATCGCCGGACCGCTTGATCTACACCTTC
TRBV6-5,-,14,-,TRBJ2-7,CASSAGTYNYEQYF,TGTGCCAGCAGTGCCGGGACTTACAACTACGAGCAGTACTTC
TRBV18,TRBD1,15,-,TRBJ2-1,CASSPRQGSYNEQFF,TGTGCCAGCTCACCCAGACAGGGATCCTACAATGAGCAGTTCTTC
TRBV6-5,-,13,-,TRBJ1-5,CASRTGYNQPQHF,TGTGCCAGCAGAACAGGGTACAATCAGCCCCAGCATTTT
TRBV19,TRBD1,14,-,TRBJ1-5,CASRPQGEDQPQHF,TGTGCCAGTAGGCCCCAGGGGGAGGATCAGCCCCAGCATTTT